Below, 22 T cell receptor beta chains from the same sample are listed, as sequenced in a study of CD8+ T cells in alopecia areata. As the sequencing template, cDNA was produced by extracting RNA and reverse transcribing it. TCRdb's table, derived via immunoSEQ multiplex PCR, lists solely in-frame clones and lacks some. This table holds about 90,000 clones, 44% found once. Treatment reported: oral pan-JAK inhibitor, 5-10 mg twice daily. This specimen consisted of CD8+ T cells sorted from blood, obtained at week 24, from a patient treated with tofacitinib. Every receptor here comes from a human donor with alopecia areata.

This rearrangement joins TRBV29-1 to TRBJ1-2; 12 bases match TRBD1. The CDR3 runs 15 residues. Germline V gene data show CDR1 as SQVTM and CDR2 as ANQGSEA. Trimming took 0 bases from V and 6 from J; bases not matched to a gene: 5. CDR3 DNA: TGCAGCGTTGAAGATTTTCGGGACAGGGGGCATGGCTACACCTTC. Its protein is CSVEDFRDRGHGYTF.

There are a few counts of this clone. The CDR3 DNA follows: TGTGCCAGCAGCACCCAGGGTCCCGGGGCCAACGTCCTGACTTTC. Its protein product is CASSTQGPGANVLTF. The chain combines TRBV7-9 with TRBJ2-6; possibly TRBD1 for D (5 bases). Germline CDR1 is SEHNR and CDR2 is FQNEAQ (reference sequence). Trimming stripped 5 bases from V and 4 bases from J, with 12 bases between. The CDR3 has 15 amino acids.

This clone was seen only a few times. This sequence joins TRBV11-2 and TRBJ2-7; D may correspond to TRBD1 or TRBD2 (5 bases each). Germline V lookup: CDR1 SGHAT, CDR2 FQNNGV. The CDR3 sequence is 14 residues long. Trimming removed 5 bases from V and 0 bases from J, with 11 bases in between. The CDR3 loop reads CASSVGTVSYEQYF. The CDR3 DNA follows: TGTGCCAGCAGCGTCGGGACCGTCTCCTACGAGCAGTACTTC.

This clone was seen only a few times. This CDR3 reads CSVSTRTPSEQFF. Here the CDR3 DNA reads TGCAGCGTTTCTACTCGGACTCCGAGTGAGCAGTTCTTC. V usage is TRBV29-1 and J usage is TRBJ2-1, with a weak D call TRBD2 (5 bases). Trimming removed 5 bases at V and 9 bases at J, with 17 bases between. The CDR3 has 13 residues. Germline values: CDR1 SQVTM, CDR2 ANQGSEA.

This chain joins TRBV7-9 and TRBJ2-1, with 9 bases lining up with TRBD2. This CDR3 is built from 16 residues. The V segment lost 2 bases and the J segment 0 bases; nucleotides outside the gene matches: 2. Germline CDR1 SEHNR, CDR2 FQNEAQ (reference sequence). The CDR3 coding sequence is TGTGCCAGCAGCTTATTTAGCGGGAGCTCCTACAATGAGCAGTTCTTC. The encoded protein is CASSLFSGSSYNEQFF.

The V and J genes are TRBV19 and TRBJ2-1, with 7 bases aligning to TRBD2. The CDR3 is 12 amino acids. Germline V gene lookup returns CDR1 LNHDA and CDR2 SQIVND (reference sequence). J was trimmed by 9 bases and V by 5 bases; bases with no gene match: 4. CDR3 in amino acids: CASSWASGEQFF. The CDR3 DNA is TGTGCCAGTAGTTGGGCTAGCGGTGAGCAGTTCTTC.

The rearrangement uses TRBV7-9 and TRBJ2-5, with 15 positions matching TRBD2. The J segment lost 3 bases and the V segment lost 4 bases, leaving 3 bases of the junction unmatched. CDR3 length: 16 residues. CDR1 and CDR2 from the germline V gene are SEHNR and FQNEAQ (reference sequence). This CDR3 reads CASSSRTSGREETQYF. CDR3 in DNA: TGTGCCAGCAGCTCGAGGACTAGCGGGAGGGAAGAGACCCAGTACTTC.

In this sample, this clone turned up a few times. The V call is TRBV29-1, the J call TRBJ2-7; tentatively, D is TRBD1 or TRBD2 (5 bases each). The CDR3 loop spans 15 amino acids. The germline V and J ends were trimmed by 6 bases and 2 bases, with 20 bases remaining between them. The germline gives CDR1 SQVTM, CDR2 ANQGSEA. The CDR3 DNA reads as TGCAGCGTCTTAATTCCCGGGACGGGAACCTACGAGCAGTACTTC. As protein: CSVLIPGTGTYEQYF.

Only a few counts were recorded for this clone. The gene calls are TRBV9 and TRBJ2-5, with D maybe TRBD1 (5 bases). From germline, CDR1 is SGDLS and CDR2 YYNGEE. V lost 3 bases and J 2 bases, leaving 11 bases between the germline ends. The CDR3 sequence is 14 residues long. CDR3 DNA sequence: TGTGCCAGCAGCGCATCGACAGTACAAGAGACCCAGTACTTC. Amino acid sequence: CASSASTVQETQYF.

The chain uses TRBV4-1 and TRBJ2-2, with 7 bases lining up with TRBD2. The CDR3 loop spans 15 amino acids. The V gene's germline CDR1 is MGHRA and CDR2 YSYEKL. V trimming: 5 bases; J trimming: 1 base; junction bases outside the gene matches: 4. CDR3 in amino acids: CASSSTSLNTGELFF. The CDR3 DNA reads as TGCGCCAGCAGCTCGACTAGCTTGAACACCGGGGAGCTGTTTTTT.

The J gene is TRBJ2-5, the V gene TRBV4-1; D is ambiguous. Germline V CDR1 and CDR2: MGHRA, YSYEKL. V lost 0 bases and J lost 1, with 6 bases in between. The CDR3 consists of 14 residues. This CDR3 reads CASSQDDIQETQYF. CDR3 coding DNA: TGCGCCAGCAGCCAAGACGACATCCAAGAGACCCAGTACTTC.

The CDR3 region is CASRKWGTEAFF. The CDR3 DNA sequence: TGTGCCAGCAGAAAATGGGGCACTGAAGCTTTCTTT. This rearrangement joins TRBV5-6 to TRBJ1-1; D gene ambiguous. This CDR3 spans 12 amino acids. V was clipped by 5 bases and J by 4 bases, with 9 bases between them. Germline CDR1 is SGHDT and CDR2 is YYEEEE.

This clone was detected a few times. The chain carries TRBV5-1 and TRBJ1-1; D remains unclear. V shed 0 bases and J shed 0 bases, with 9 bases lying between them. The length of the CDR3 is 15 residues. From germline, CDR1 is SGHRS and CDR2 YFSETQ. This CDR3 is CASSLVGPMNTEAFF. CDR3 nucleotide sequence: TGCGCCAGCAGCTTGGTAGGACCCATGAACACTGAAGCTTTCTTT.

The chain joins TRBV6-1 to TRBJ2-5; TRBD1 is a possible D gene (6 bases). This CDR3 spans 14 amino acids. CDR1 MNHNS and CDR2 SASEGT come from the germline V gene. Trimming pared 5 bases from V and 5 bases from J, leaving 15 bases between. The CDR3 nucleotides are TGTGCCAGCAGTTTACTCGGCAGGGGTGAGACCCAGTACTTC. Its translation: CASSLLGRGETQYF.

V is TRBV6-1 and J is TRBJ2-2, with TRBD1 as a possible D gene (5 bases). The V end was cut by 5 bases, the J end by 5 bases, with 15 bases between. The CDR3 has 15 amino acids. Looked up from germline, CDR1 is MNHNS and CDR2 is SASEGT. The CDR3 coding sequence is TGTGCCAGCAGTCCCACGGACATGGAGACCGGGGAGCTGTTTTTT. As protein: CASSPTDMETGELFF.

The chain carries TRBV29-1 and TRBJ1-1; 8 positions agree with TRBD1. The V and J ends lost 6 bases and 5 bases, in that order; junction bases with no gene match: 5. The CDR3 sequence is 12 residues long. Germline values: CDR1 SQVTM, CDR2 ANQGSEA. DNA of the CDR3: TGCAGCGTGGACAGGGCCCGGACTGAAGCTTTCTTT. Protein: CSVDRARTEAFF. The whole variable domain, filled in from reference TRBV29-1 and TRBJ1-1, reads SAVISQKPSRDICQRGTSLTIQCQVDSQVTMMFWYRQQPGQSLTLIATANQGSEATYESGFVIDKFPISRPNLTFSTLTVSNMSPEDSSIYLCSVDRARTEAFFGQGTRLTVV.

The chain recombines TRBV19 with TRBJ1-5, with D perhaps TRBD1 (5 bases). The germline CDR1 and CDR2 sequences are LNHDA and SQIVND (reference sequence). The CDR3 covers 13 residues. Trimming stripped 3 bases from V and 7 bases from J, with 10 bases between. CDR3 sequence (DNA): TGTGCCAGTAGTATCAGAGGGGACCAGCCCCAGCATTTT. Translated: CASSIRGDQPQHF. The whole variable domain, filled in from reference TRBV19 and TRBJ1-5, reads DGGITQSPKYLFRKEGQNVTLSCEQNLNHDAMYWYRQDPGQGLRLIYYSQIVNDFQKGDIAEGYSVSREKKESFPLTVTSAQKNPTAFYLCASSIRGDQPQHFGDGTRLSIL.

This chain joins TRBV29-1 and TRBJ2-7; the match to TRBD1 covers 10 bases. The CDR3 is made up of 15 amino acids. J lost 7 bases, V lost 6 bases, and 15 bases had no gene match. Germline V gene data show CDR1 as SQVTM and CDR2 as ANQGSEA. Here the CDR3 reads CSVGPGTGEIEEQYF. CDR3 in DNA: TGCAGCGTAGGTCCCGGGACAGGGGAAATTGAGGAGCAGTACTTC.

This chain uses TRBV7-2 with TRBJ1-1; D gene uncertain. The V and J ends lost 7 bases and 1 base respectively, with 10 bases between them. CDR1 is SGHTA, CDR2 FQGNSA, per germline. The CDR3 runs to 13 residues. The CDR3 region is CASNPTPNTEAFF. The CDR3 DNA sequence: TGTGCCAGCAACCCGACACCGAACACTGAAGCTTTCTTT.

V is TRBV14 and J is TRBJ2-1; D is undetermined. With 1 base removed from V and 4 bases from J, the gap between germline ends came to 5 bases. The CDR3 totals 13 residues. CDR1 and CDR2 (germline): SGHDN, FVKESK. CDR3 bases: TGTGCCAGCAGCCAAGGACGGTACAATGAGCAGTTCTTC. It translates to CASSQGRYNEQFF.

This clone was counted ten times or more. The V gene is TRBV5-1, the J gene TRBJ2-2; 9 nucleotides line up with TRBD1. This CDR3 has 15 residues. Germline-derived CDR1 and CDR2 are SGHRS and YFSETQ. With 4 bases clipped from V and 5 bases from J, the junction kept 6 bases outside the gene matches. CDR3 bases: TGCGCCAGCAGCGGATCCGGGACAGGGACCGGGGAGCTGTTTTTT. Protein sequence: CASSGSGTGTGELFF.

The rearrangement links TRBV7-9 to TRBJ2-7, with 7 bases matching TRBD2. The CDR3 is 14 amino acids. V was pared by 2 bases and J by 5 bases, with 6 bases of the junction left unmatched. Germline CDR1 and CDR2: SEHNR and FQNEAQ (reference sequence). CDR3 nucleotides: TGTGCCAGCAGCTTACTGGGGGAGGGCCACGAGCAGTACTTC. This sequence encodes CASSLLGEGHEQYF.